The 6 T cell receptor beta chains below all came from one sample that was sequenced in a study of glioma-infiltrating T cells. The iRepertoire nested amplicon-rescue multiplex PCR amplified TCR alpha and beta CDR3s from RNA. Via MiXCR, TCRdb re-called the multiplex PCR reads, giving one row per CDR3 protein. Counted here are 100,000 to 150,000 distinct CDR3 sequences, about 22% occurring once; the ten biggest clones make up 27%. The material sequenced was glioma tissue, nonneoplastic brain tissue, or PBMCs (not recorded which). These TCRs come from a human donor with low-grade glioma or glioblastoma, undergoing nonglioma brain surgery, or in good health (not recorded which).

This rearrangement joins TRBV6-5 to TRBJ2-1, with D unclear. Germline loops: CDR1 MNHEY, CDR2 SVGAGI. This CDR3 spans 12 amino acids. Trimming shortened V by 6 bases and J by 7 bases, and 10 bases separated the two germline ends. The chain's CDR3 is CASSVGGNEQFF. CDR3 DNA: TGTGCCAGCAGCGTAGGTGGGAATGAGCAGTTCTTC.

In its sample, this clonotype was seen many times. The V gene is TRBV20-1, the J gene TRBJ2-7; either TRBD1 or TRBD2 may fit D (5 bases each). The CDR3 is 13 residues long. Germline lookup yields CDR1 DFQATT and CDR2 SNEGSKA (reference sequence). V shed 4 bases and J shed 4 bases, with 14 bases lying between them. The CDR3 region is CSAIPGGGYEQYV. The CDR3 DNA follows: TGCAGTGCTATCCCCGGTGGGGGTTACGAGCAGTACGTC.

The chain is built from TRBV6-1 and TRBJ2-1; the D gene is possibly TRBD2 (5 bases). The V and J ends lost 5 bases and 0 bases respectively, with 17 bases between them. This CDR3 is 17 amino acids long. Germline V gives CDR1 MNHNS, CDR2 SASEGT. CDR3 coding DNA: TGTGCCAGCAGTTCCGATGGACTTCTTAGCTCCTACAATGAGCAGTTCTTC. Protein product: CASSSDGLLSSYNEQFF.

This clonotype has ten or more counts. The chain is built from TRBV6-1 and TRBJ2-1; D gene ambiguous. CDR1 and CDR2 from the germline V gene are MNHNS and SASEGT. CDR3 length equals 12 residues. Trimming shortened V by 5 bases and J by 6 bases, and 8 bases separated the two germline ends. The CDR3 loop is CASSTTFNEQFF. For the CDR3, the DNA is TGTGCCAGCAGTACCACTTTCAATGAGCAGTTCTTC.

V usage is TRBV20-1 and J usage is TRBJ1-2; unclear D gene. CDR1 is DFQATT, CDR2 SNEGSKA, per germline (reference sequence). Deletions cut 3 bases from V and 6 bases from J, with 14 bases between. CDR3 size: 13 residues. CDR3 sequence (DNA): TGCAGTGCTAGGCGTCCGGTTGTAGATGGCTACACCTTC. Amino acids: CSARRPVVDGYTF.

This clonotype was recorded many times. One junction end disagrees with the germline gene, perhaps due to a read error. The chain has TRBV2 and TRBJ2-5, with a weak D call TRBD1 (6 bases). The CDR3 consists of 12 residues. Germline CDR1 is SNHLY and CDR2 is FYNNEI. The CDR3 protein is CASSATRDTLDF. CDR3 nucleotides: TGTGCCAGCAGCGCGACCCGGGACACCCTCGACTTC.